This T cell receptor beta chain was retrieved from a study of monozygotic twins with cystic fibrosis. Study findings and constraints: V usage most resembled the co-twin in 13 of 16 pairs.

This CDR3 comprises 17 residues. The V end lost 5 bases, the J end lost 0 bases, and 20 bases lay between the germline ends. The germline V gene encodes CDR1 SGHTA and CDR2 FQGNSA. Here immunoSEQ multiplex PCR was the method, and the copy in TCRdb shows in-frame clones only, minus some. The sample yields tens of thousands of clones, around nine tenths seen once. Regarding this clone: The antigen is undetermined.

Sequencing was done on a sample of blood. The TCR comes from a girl aged 2 to 10 with cystic fibrosis. The chain combines TRBV7-2 with TRBJ2-7; tentative D call: TRBD2 (5 bases). This chain's CDR3 is CASSGHPAGLRSYEQYF. In DNA, the CDR3 is TGTGCCAGCAGCGGTCACCCGGCAGGACTTCGCTCCTACGAGCAGTACTTC.